This entry describes one TCR beta chain. Profiling relied on immunoSEQ multiplex PCR, and the TCRdb table lists in-frame clones only, not all of them. Of 9,000 to 9,500 clones in the sample, 50% to 70% were seen once. This sample is drawn from a study of radiation and T cells in renal cell carcinoma. Regarding treatment: 15 Gy SBRT to primary tumor, nephrectomy 4 weeks later. The CDR3 is made up of 15 amino acids. The V gene's germline CDR1 is SGHNT and CDR2 YYREEE (reference sequence). Trimming removed 7 bases from V and 4 bases from J; junction bases left unmatched: 11. This clonotype was sampled from a woman in her fifties or sixties with renal cell carcinoma. This chain joins TRBV5-4 and TRBJ1-1; TRBD1 matches at 9 bases. The sequencing used tumor tissue, collected from a patient whose treatment included radiotherapy and nephrectomy. CDR3 sequence: CASRTGGGGGTEAFF. CDR3 nucleotides: TGTGCCAGCCGTACAGGGGGCGGAGGGGGCACTGAAGCTTTCTTT. Together with reference TRBV5-4 and TRBJ1-1, the CDR3 gives the full variable domain: ETGVTQSPTHLIKTRGQQVTLRCSSQSGHNTVSWYQQALGQGPQFIFQYYREEENGRGNFPPRFSGLQFPNYSSELNVNALELDDSALYLCASRTGGGGGTEAFFGQGTRLTVV.